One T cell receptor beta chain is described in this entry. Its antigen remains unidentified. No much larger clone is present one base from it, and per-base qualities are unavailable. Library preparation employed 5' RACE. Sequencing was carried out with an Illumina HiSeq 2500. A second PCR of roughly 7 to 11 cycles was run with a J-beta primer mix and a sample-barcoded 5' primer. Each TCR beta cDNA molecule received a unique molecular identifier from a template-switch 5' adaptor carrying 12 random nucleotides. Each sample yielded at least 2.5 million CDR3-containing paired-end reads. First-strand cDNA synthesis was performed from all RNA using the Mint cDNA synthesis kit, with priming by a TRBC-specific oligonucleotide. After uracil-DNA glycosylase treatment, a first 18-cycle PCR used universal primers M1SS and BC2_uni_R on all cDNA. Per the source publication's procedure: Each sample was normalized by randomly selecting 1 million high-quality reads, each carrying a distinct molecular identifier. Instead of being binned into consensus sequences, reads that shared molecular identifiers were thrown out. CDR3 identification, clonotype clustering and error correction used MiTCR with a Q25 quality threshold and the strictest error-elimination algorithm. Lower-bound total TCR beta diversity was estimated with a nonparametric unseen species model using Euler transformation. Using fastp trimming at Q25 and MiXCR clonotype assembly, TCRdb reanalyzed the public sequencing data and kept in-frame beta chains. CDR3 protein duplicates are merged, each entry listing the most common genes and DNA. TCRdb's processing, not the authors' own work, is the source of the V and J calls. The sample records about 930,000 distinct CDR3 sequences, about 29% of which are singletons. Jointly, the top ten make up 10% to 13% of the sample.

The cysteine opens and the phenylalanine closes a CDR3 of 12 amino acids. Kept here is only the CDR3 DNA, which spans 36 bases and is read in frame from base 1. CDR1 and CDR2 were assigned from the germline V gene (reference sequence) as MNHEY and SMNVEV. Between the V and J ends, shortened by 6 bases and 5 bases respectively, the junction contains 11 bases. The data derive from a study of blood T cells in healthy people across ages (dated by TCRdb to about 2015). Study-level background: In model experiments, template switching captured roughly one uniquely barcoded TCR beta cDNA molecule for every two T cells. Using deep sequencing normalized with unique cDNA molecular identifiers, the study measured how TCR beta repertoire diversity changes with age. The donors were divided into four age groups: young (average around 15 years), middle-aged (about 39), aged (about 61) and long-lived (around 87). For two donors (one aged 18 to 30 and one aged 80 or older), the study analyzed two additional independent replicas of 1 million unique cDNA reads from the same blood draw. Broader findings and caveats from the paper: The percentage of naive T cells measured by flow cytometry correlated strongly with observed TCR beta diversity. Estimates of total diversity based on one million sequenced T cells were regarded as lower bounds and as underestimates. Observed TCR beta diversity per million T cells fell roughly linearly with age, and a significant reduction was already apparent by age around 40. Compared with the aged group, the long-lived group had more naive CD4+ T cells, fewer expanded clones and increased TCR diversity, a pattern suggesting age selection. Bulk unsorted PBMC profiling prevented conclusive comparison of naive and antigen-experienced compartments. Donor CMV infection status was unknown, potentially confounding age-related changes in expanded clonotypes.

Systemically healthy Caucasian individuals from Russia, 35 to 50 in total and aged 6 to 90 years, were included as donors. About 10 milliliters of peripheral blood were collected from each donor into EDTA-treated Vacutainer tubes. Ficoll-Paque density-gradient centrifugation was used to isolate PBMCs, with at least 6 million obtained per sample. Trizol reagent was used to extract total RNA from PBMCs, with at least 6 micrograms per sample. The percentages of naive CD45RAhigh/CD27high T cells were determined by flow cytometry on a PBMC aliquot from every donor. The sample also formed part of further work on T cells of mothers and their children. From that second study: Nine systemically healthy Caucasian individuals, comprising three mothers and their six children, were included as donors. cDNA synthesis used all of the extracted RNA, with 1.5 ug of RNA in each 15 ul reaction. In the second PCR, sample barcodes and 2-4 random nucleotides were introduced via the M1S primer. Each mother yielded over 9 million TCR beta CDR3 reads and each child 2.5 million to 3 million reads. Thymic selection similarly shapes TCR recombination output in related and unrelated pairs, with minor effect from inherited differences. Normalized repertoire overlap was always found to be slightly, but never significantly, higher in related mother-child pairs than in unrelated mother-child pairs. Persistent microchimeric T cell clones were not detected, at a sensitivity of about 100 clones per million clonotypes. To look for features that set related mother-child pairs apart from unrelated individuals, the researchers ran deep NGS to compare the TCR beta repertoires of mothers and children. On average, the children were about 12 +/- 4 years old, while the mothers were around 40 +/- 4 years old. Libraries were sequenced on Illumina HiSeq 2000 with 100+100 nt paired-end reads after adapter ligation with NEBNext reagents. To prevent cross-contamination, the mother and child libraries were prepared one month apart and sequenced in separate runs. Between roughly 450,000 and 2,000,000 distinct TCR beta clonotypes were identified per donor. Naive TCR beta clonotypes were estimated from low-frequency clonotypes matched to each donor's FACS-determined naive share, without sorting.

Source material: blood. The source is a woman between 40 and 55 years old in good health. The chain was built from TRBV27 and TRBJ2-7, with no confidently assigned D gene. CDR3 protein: CASSQIPNEQYF. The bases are TGTGCCAGCAGCCAAATCCCAAACGAGCAGTACTTC.